Each of the 5 T cell receptor beta chains below was sequenced from the same sample in a study of early stage breast cancer tumors. TCRdb keeps only in-frame clones here, not all; method: immunoSEQ multiplex PCR. The table records nearly 70,000 clones, more than 70% of them present only once. The sequenced sample consisted of blood. The receptors shown here come from a person aged 40 to 50 with breast cancer.

V is TRBV5-8 and J is TRBJ1-1, with D hard to call. CDR3 length: 12 residues. Germline V gene lookup returns CDR1 SGHTS and CDR2 YDEGEE. Trimming shortened V by 3 bases and J by 11 bases, and 14 bases separated the two germline ends. In nucleotides, the CDR3 is TGTGCCAGCAGCTACGCCTATACCGCGGCTTTCTTT. It yields the protein CASSYAYTAAFF.

A word on this clone: An end of the junction differs from the germline gene, which may be a read error. This rearrangement joins TRBV7-7 to TRBJ2-1; D gene ambiguous. Germline CDR1 and CDR2: SSHAT and FNYEAQ (reference sequence). The CDR3 loop spans 13 amino acids. CDR3 loop: CASSFSVTSEQFF. The CDR3, as DNA: TGTGCTAGCAGCTTTTCGGTGACAAGTGAGCAGTTCTTC.

V gene TRBV6-1 combines with J gene TRBJ2-5, with a weak D call TRBD2 (6 bases). Germline CDR1 MNHNS, CDR2 SASEGT. The CDR3 is made up of 13 amino acids. Trimming left V 4 bases short and J 5 bases short, with 11 bases between. In DNA form, the CDR3 reads TGTGCCAGCAGTGGCGGGGCGCGGGAGACCCAGTACTTC. This sequence encodes CASSGGARETQYF.

The chain carries TRBV29-1 and TRBJ2-7; no clear D. Looked up from germline, CDR1 is SQVTM and CDR2 is ANQGSEA. The germline V and J ends were trimmed by 3 bases and 4 bases, with 7 bases remaining between them. This CDR3 has 11 amino acids. DNA of the CDR3: TGCAGCGTTGATGCGGATTACGAGCAGTACTTC. Translated: CSVDADYEQYF.

V and J are TRBV28 and TRBJ2-2; a weak D match, TRBD2 (6 bases). The CDR3 is made up of 16 amino acids. V lost 3 bases, J lost 7 bases, and 18 bases lay in between. The germline CDR1 and CDR2 sequences are MDHEN and SYDVKM. The CDR3 spells CASSFSGPGGIGELFF. Written as DNA, the CDR3 is TGTGCCAGCAGTTTTAGCGGACCAGGCGGAATCGGGGAGCTGTTTTTT. The complete variable domain, with remaining parts taken from reference TRBV28 and TRBJ2-2, reads DVKVTQSSRYLVKRTGEKVFLECVQDMDHENMFWYRQDPGLGLRLIYFSYDVKMKEKGDIPEGYSVSREKKERFSLILESASTNQTSMYLCASSFSGPGGIGELFFGEGSRLTVL.